One sample yielded the 2 T cell receptor beta chains listed below, sequenced in a study of cytomegalovirus exposure and HLA in healthy donors. Researchers ran the PCR with 60 Vbeta and 13 Jbeta primers. Sequencing used immunoSEQ multiplex PCR; TCRdb keeps in-frame clones, though not all of them. Here the sample spans about 89,000 clones, approximately 76% being singletons. Input material: PBMCs. The receptors originated from a man under 40 in good health and CMV-seropositive.

The chain uses TRBV18 and TRBJ2-2, with D tentatively TRBD1 (6 bases). Germline V gene lookup returns CDR1 KGHSH and CDR2 LQKENI. Trimming cost V 0 bases and J 0 bases, with 11 bases left between them. This CDR3 region has 17 residues. This CDR3 is CASSPPPGASNTGELFF. The CDR3 DNA is TGTGCCAGCTCACCACCCCCAGGGGCCTCGAACACCGGGGAGCTGTTTTTT.

The chain couples TRBV6-5 to TRBJ1-1; D not certain. Between the trimmed V and J ends, which lost 5 bases and 4 bases, there was a span of 8 bases. Germline CDR1 reads MNHEY; CDR2 reads SVGAGI. The CDR3 contains 12 residues. The CDR3 loop reads CASSEVATEAFF. Here the CDR3 DNA reads TGTGCCAGCAGTGAGGTCGCCACTGAAGCTTTCTTT.